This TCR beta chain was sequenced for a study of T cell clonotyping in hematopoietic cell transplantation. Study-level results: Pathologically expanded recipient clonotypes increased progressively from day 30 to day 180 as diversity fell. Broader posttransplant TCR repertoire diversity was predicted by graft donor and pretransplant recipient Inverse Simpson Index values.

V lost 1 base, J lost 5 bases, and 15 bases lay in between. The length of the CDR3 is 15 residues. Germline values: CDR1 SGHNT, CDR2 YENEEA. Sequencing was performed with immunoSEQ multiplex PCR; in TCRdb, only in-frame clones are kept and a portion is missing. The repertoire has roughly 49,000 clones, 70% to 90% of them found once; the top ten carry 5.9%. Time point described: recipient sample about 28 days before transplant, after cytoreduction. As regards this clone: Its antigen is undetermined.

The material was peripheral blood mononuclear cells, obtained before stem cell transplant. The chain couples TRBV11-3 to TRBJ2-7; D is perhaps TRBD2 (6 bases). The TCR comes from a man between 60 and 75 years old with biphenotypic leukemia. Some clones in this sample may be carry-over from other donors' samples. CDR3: CASSLGRDGSDEQYF. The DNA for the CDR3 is TGTGCCAGCAGCTTAGGGCGGGACGGTTCCGACGAGCAGTACTTC.